The 8 T cell receptor beta chains listed next were all sequenced from one sample in a study of metastatic and nonmetastatic thyroid tumors. TCRdb re-analyzed the PCR reads through MiXCR. The table includes some 19,000 clones, roughly 26% detected once. Patients were all untreated before their thyroid surgery. Sequenced: tumor tissue. The receptors were sampled from a female donor with papillary thyroid cancer or a benign thyroid nodule (not recorded which). Some clones in this sample may be carry-over from other donors' samples.

As for this clone: One end of the junction does not line up with germline, which may come from a read error. The chain uses TRBV6-2 or TRBV6-3 and TRBJ1-3, with TRBD1 identical over 7 bases. CDR3 length: 19 amino acids. CDR1 is MNHEY, CDR2 SVGEGT, per germline. The CDR3 sequence is CARMGFRTGNFNSGNTIHF. CDR3 bases: TGTGCCAGAATGGGGTTCAGGACAGGAAATTTTAACTCTGGAAACACCATACATTTT.

In its sample, this clone was seen a few times. This chain joins TRBV6-5 and TRBJ2-7; D is unresolved. Per germline, CDR1 MNHEY and CDR2 SVGAGI. The CDR3 has 13 amino acids. Trimming removed 0 bases at V and 3 bases at J, with 6 bases between. The CDR3 loop is CASSYSTFYEQYF. The CDR3 DNA is TGTGCCAGCAGTTACTCGACGTTCTACGAGCAGTACTTC.

In its sample, this clone was seen a few times. The chain joins TRBV6-1 to TRBJ1-6; D remains ambiguous. V was shortened by 7 bases and J by 6 bases, with 7 bases between the two germline ends. In germline, CDR1 is MNHNS, CDR2 SASEGT. The CDR3 is 12 amino acids. The CDR3 DNA sequence: TGTGCCAGCACGGGGTTTAATTCACCCCTCCACTTT. It translates to CASTGFNSPLHF.

The chain has TRBV7-2 and TRBJ1-1; no definite D call. V lost 1 base to trimming and J lost 5 bases, with 5 bases between them. The CDR3 spans 12 residues. Germline CDR1 SGHTA, CDR2 FQGNSA. DNA of the CDR3: TGTGCCAGCAGCTTAGGACGAACTGAAGCTTTCTTT. Translating gives CASSLGRTEAFF.

The genes are TRBV28 and TRBJ2-7; D gene unclear. Germline assignment: CDR1 MDHEN and CDR2 SYDVKM. The CDR3 loop spans 15 amino acids. V lost 3 bases to trimming and J lost 2 bases, with 14 bases between them. This chain's CDR3 is CASSFLSTRPYEQYF. CDR3 DNA sequence: TGTGCCAGCAGTTTCCTATCAACCCGCCCCTACGAGCAGTACTTC.

This clone was counted between two and nine times. The chain has TRBV15 and TRBJ1-6; 7 bases fit TRBD1. V dropped 8 bases and J dropped 9; count of bases not matched to a gene: 4. The CDR3 sequence is 12 residues long. Germline V lookup: CDR1 LNHNV, CDR2 YYDKDF (reference sequence). CDR3 coding DNA: TGTGCCACCTCGGGACAGACTTCACCCCTCCACTTT. Its protein product is CATSGQTSPLHF.

This clone was counted a few times. This sequence joins TRBV25-1 and TRBJ2-3; perhaps TRBD2 as D (5 bases). The CDR3 sequence is 13 residues long. Germline values: CDR1 MGHDK, CDR2 SYGVNS. V was cut by 3 bases and J by 10 bases, with 14 bases left in between. The CDR3 is CASSDTYSEAQYF. The CDR3 DNA is TGTGCCAGCAGTGATACGTACTCGGAGGCGCAGTATTTT.

This clone was counted between two and nine times. The genes are TRBV6-1 and TRBJ2-7, with D unresolved. CDR1 and CDR2 (germline): MNHNS, SASEGT. The length of the CDR3 is 11 residues. V lost 7 bases to trimming and J lost 1 base, with 5 bases between them. The DNA for the CDR3 is TGTGCCAGCATAGAGTCCTACGAGCAGTACTTC. This sequence encodes CASIESYEQYF.